A selection of T cell receptor beta chains follows, all from one sample in a study of cytomegalovirus exposure and HLA in healthy donors. Sequenced by immunoSEQ multiplex PCR; TCRdb stores in-frame clones only, minus some. Of some 110,000 clones in the sample, around 70% are singletons; the top ten hold roughly 1.2%. The source material was PBMCs. These receptors originate from a man aged 35-49 years in good health and CMV-seronegative. The conserved cysteine and the conserved F or W are not part of the CDR3 here. Fields, in order: clone size, V gene, J gene, CDR3 protein. A row's size may be missing; if present it is once, few, many or a size class.

clone_size: .; v_call: TRBV11-3; j_call: TRBJ2-3; cdr3_aa: ASSGRTSGGQGTQY
clone_size: .; v_call: TRBV7-9; j_call: TRBJ2-1; cdr3_aa: ASSSPSARYNEQF
clone_size: .; v_call: TRBV6-5; j_call: TRBJ1-2; cdr3_aa: ASSYFPGQGAPYT
clone_size: .; v_call: TRBV6-4; j_call: TRBJ2-1; cdr3_aa: ASSDFSGGFPEQF
clone_size: .; v_call: TRBV29-1; j_call: TRBJ1-2; cdr3_aa: SATIGTGGPNYGYT
clone_size: once; v_call: TRBV5-1; j_call: TRBJ2-2; cdr3_aa: ASQGVSPGELF
clone_size: .; v_call: TRBV14; j_call: TRBJ2-7; cdr3_aa: ASSQVSRYEQY
clone_size: .; v_call: TRBV5-1; j_call: TRBJ1-2; cdr3_aa: ASSAGTRDGYT
clone_size: .; v_call: TRBV6-5; j_call: TRBJ2-5; cdr3_aa: ASTNWGQQETQY
clone_size: once; v_call: TRBV4-1; j_call: TRBJ1-1; cdr3_aa: ASSQGVRGRQVNTEAF
clone_size: .; v_call: TRBV5-4; j_call: TRBJ2-6; cdr3_aa: ASSLVPRRAGANVLT
clone_size: .; v_call: TRBV7-8; j_call: TRBJ2-4; cdr3_aa: ASSHGVQDLAKNIQY
clone_size: once; v_call: TRBV13; j_call: TRBJ2-5; cdr3_aa: ASSLGPVRLAVGRETQY
clone_size: few; v_call: TRBV27; j_call: TRBJ2-1; cdr3_aa: ASSLGLAGGNEQF
clone_size: few; v_call: TRBV11-1; j_call: TRBJ2-7; cdr3_aa: ASSPRDRGLYEQY
clone_size: .; v_call: TRBV7-6; j_call: TRBJ1-3; cdr3_aa: ASSSLAGNTIY
clone_size: .; v_call: TRBV11-3; j_call: TRBJ1-1; cdr3_aa: ASSLAGLDTEAF
clone_size: .; v_call: TRBV5-4; j_call: TRBJ2-3; cdr3_aa: ASRFGLAGGTRDTQY
clone_size: .; v_call: TRBV6-5; j_call: TRBJ2-5; cdr3_aa: ASSYTDYAQETQY
clone_size: .; v_call: TRBV2; j_call: TRBJ2-5; cdr3_aa: ASSESGRAVETQY
clone_size: .; v_call: TRBV18; j_call: TRBJ2-3; cdr3_aa: ASSRPGHIDTQY
clone_size: .; v_call: TRBV10-3; j_call: TRBJ2-1; cdr3_aa: AISEPGTSGTIYNEQF
clone_size: .; v_call: TRBV6-5; j_call: TRBJ2-3; cdr3_aa: ASRSAGGTDTQY
clone_size: .; v_call: TRBV7-9; j_call: TRBJ2-4; cdr3_aa: ASSSDRAGAKNIQY
clone_size: .; v_call: TRBV6-5; j_call: TRBJ2-7; cdr3_aa: ASRPRQGEGYEQY
clone_size: .; v_call: TRBV30; j_call: TRBJ1-2; cdr3_aa: AWSVQGSAYGYT
clone_size: few; v_call: TRBV7-9; j_call: TRBJ1-4; cdr3_aa: ASSRVTGTGNEKLF
clone_size: .; v_call: TRBV7-2; j_call: TRBJ1-2; cdr3_aa: ASSLLGTKRGYT
clone_size: .; v_call: TRBV6-5; j_call: TRBJ1-1; cdr3_aa: ASRPGQHMNTEAF
clone_size: .; v_call: TRBV10-2; j_call: TRBJ1-1; cdr3_aa: ASIDGSSVLNTEAF
clone_size: .; v_call: TRBV13; j_call: TRBJ2-5; cdr3_aa: ASSLAGGYEY
clone_size: .; v_call: TRBV6-1; j_call: TRBJ1-1; cdr3_aa: ASSEAGGSTEAF
clone_size: .; v_call: TRBV7-9; j_call: TRBJ1-2; cdr3_aa: ASSQQGPAYGYT
clone_size: once; v_call: TRBV10-3; j_call: TRBJ2-7; cdr3_aa: AISEGGGPYEQY
clone_size: .; v_call: TRBV4-1; j_call: TRBJ2-1; cdr3_aa: ASSQETSIAGTYNEQF
clone_size: .; v_call: TRBV7-8; j_call: TRBJ2-3; cdr3_aa: ASSLEGLGRADTQY
clone_size: .; v_call: TRBV7-9; j_call: TRBJ1-1; cdr3_aa: ASSGTSNTEAF
clone_size: .; v_call: TRBV6-5; j_call: TRBJ2-1; cdr3_aa: ASSYSTGTYNEQF
clone_size: .; v_call: TRBV15; j_call: TRBJ1-4; cdr3_aa: ATSRAGTGSEKLF